These 14 T cell receptor beta chains originate from one sample sequenced in a study of CD8 T cells in ankylosing spondylitis. Their cognate antigens are unknown. A single record per CDR3 protein comes from TCRdb applying MiXCR to the 5' RACE reads. The sample consists of roughly 400,000 distinct CDR3 sequences, about a fifth of them appearing once. Overall study results and limits: A TCR beta motif of several highly homologous variants appeared characteristic of ankylosing spondylitis blood.

The sample comprised blood, either unsorted or a sorted T cell fraction (not recorded which). Every receptor here comes from a male donor with ankylosing spondylitis.

The sample holds a few counts of this clonotype. The chain carries TRBV20-1 and TRBJ2-5, with a tentative D call TRBD2 (5 bases). V gave up 0 bases and J gave up 3 bases, with 8 bases separating them. The CDR3 covers 13 residues. Germline-derived CDR1 and CDR2 are DFQATT and SNEGSKA (reference sequence). The CDR3 protein is CSAREPGKETQYF. The CDR3 DNA sequence: TGCAGTGCTAGAGAACCGGGAAAAGAGACCCAGTACTTC.

The rearrangement links TRBV9 to TRBJ2-5, with D possibly being TRBD1 (5 bases). With 0 bases removed from V and 3 bases from J, the gap between germline ends came to 12 bases. Germline V gives CDR1 SGDLS, CDR2 YYNGEE. The CDR3 is made up of 15 amino acids. The CDR3: CASSVDPRQKETQYF. The CDR3 DNA is TGTGCCAGCAGCGTAGATCCCCGACAGAAAGAGACCCAGTACTTC.

This rearrangement joins TRBV29-1 to TRBJ1-1, with D perhaps matching TRBD1 (5 bases). Trimming removed 6 bases from V and 11 bases from J, with 19 bases in between. This CDR3 comprises 12 residues. Germline values: CDR1 SQVTM, CDR2 ANQGSEA. CDR3 coding DNA: TGCAGCGTGTTACAGGTAGAAGGGGCGGCTTTCTTT. Translated: CSVLQVEGAAFF.

The chain has TRBV4-2 and TRBJ2-5, with a weak D call TRBD2 (5 bases). Germline loops: CDR1 LGHNA, CDR2 YNFKEQ. The CDR3 length is 14 residues. V lost 2 bases and J lost 5, with 12 bases in between. CDR3 sequence: CASSQSRRGETQYF. The CDR3 bases are TGTGCCAGCAGCCAATCCAGGCGAGGGGAGACCCAGTACTTC.

The rearrangement links TRBV10-2 to TRBJ2-7; D may be TRBD2 (5 bases). Germline CDR1 WSHSY, CDR2 SAAADI. V shed 1 base and J shed 0 bases, with 16 bases lying between them. CDR3 size: 17 residues. CDR3 sequence (DNA): TGCGCCAGCAGTGAGTTTTTTAGTAGGAGGAGCTCCTACGAGCAGTACTTC. Encoded protein: CASSEFFSRRSSYEQYF.

This clonotype was observed a few times. The chain carries TRBV18 and TRBJ2-3; the match to TRBD1 covers 10 bases. Germline trimming cut 1 base from V and 5 bases from J; bases unmatched to any gene: 3. The CDR3 length is 15 residues. Germline CDR1 and CDR2: KGHSH and LQKENI. CDR3 protein: CASSPRGQGQDTQYF. CDR3 DNA sequence: TGTGCCAGCTCACCACGGGGACAGGGGCAAGATACGCAGTATTTT.

The J gene is TRBJ2-4, the V gene TRBV20-1; the match to TRBD2 covers 12 bases. The CDR3 is 16 amino acids. The germline V gene encodes CDR1 DFQATT and CDR2 SNEGSKA (reference sequence). V dropped 4 bases and J dropped 7; count of bases not matched to a gene: 11. DNA for the CDR3: TGCAGTGCTATCCCCTTGACTAGCGGGAGTAGTAACATTCAGTACTTC. Translated, it gives CSAIPLTSGSSNIQYF.

This clonotype occurred a few times. V gene TRBV20-1 combines with J gene TRBJ1-5; 7 bases agree with TRBD1. Germline CDR1 DFQATT, CDR2 SNEGSKA (reference sequence). CDR3 size: 15 residues. The ends lost 3 bases at V and 3 bases at J; junction bases unmatched: 8. CDR3 in amino acids: CSAREDRSDNQPQHF. The CDR3 region has the DNA TGCAGTGCTAGGGAGGACAGGTCCGACAATCAGCCCCAGCATTTT.

CDR3 residues: CSARGTGWETQYF. The CDR3 nucleotides are TGCAGTGCTAGAGGGACAGGGTGGGAGACCCAGTACTTC. The chain links TRBV20-1 to TRBJ2-5; 8 bases are shared with TRBD1. Trimming at V came to 1 base and at J to 5 bases, leaving 3 bases not matched to a gene. Germline V CDR1 and CDR2: DFQATT, SNEGSKA (reference sequence). This CDR3 has 13 residues.

This clonotype was observed at least ten times. This chain joins TRBV20-1 and TRBJ1-4; D gene unclear. Trimming cost V 3 bases and J 0 bases, with 5 bases left between them. CDR1 is DFQATT and CDR2 is SNEGSKA in the germline V gene (reference sequence). This CDR3 contains 13 residues. The CDR3 here is CSASEPTNEKLFF. The DNA of the CDR3 is TGCAGTGCTAGCGAGCCAACTAATGAAAAACTGTTTTTT.

This clonotype was seen more than once but under ten times. The chain links TRBV20-1 to TRBJ2-1; 7 bases are shared with TRBD2. The V gene end was trimmed by 3 bases and the J gene end by 4 bases; junction bases not matched to a gene: 15. Germline V gene data show CDR1 as DFQATT and CDR2 as SNEGSKA (reference sequence). The length of the CDR3 is 17 residues. This chain's CDR3 is CSASPPASLADYNEQFF. The CDR3 DNA sequence: TGCAGTGCTAGTCCCCCTGCGAGCCTAGCGGATTACAATGAGCAGTTCTTC.

The sample holds many counts of this clonotype. This rearrangement joins TRBV6-1 to TRBJ2-3; the match to TRBD2 covers 10 bases. V lost 5 bases to trimming and J lost 0 bases; unmatched junction nucleotides: 2. This CDR3 has 15 residues. Germline CDR1 and CDR2: MNHNS and SASEGT. This CDR3 reads CASSHSGRSTDTQYF. The CDR3 nucleotides are TGTGCCAGCAGTCATAGCGGGAGGAGCACAGATACGCAGTATTTT.

V usage is TRBV5-5 and J usage is TRBJ2-1, with D unresolved. Looked up from germline, CDR1 is SGHKS and CDR2 is YYEKEE (reference sequence). Trimming took 0 bases from V and 8 from J, leaving 12 bases between them. The CDR3 loop spans 14 amino acids. The CDR3 loop reads CASSLGLLMDEQFF. Written as DNA, the CDR3 is TGTGCCAGCAGCTTGGGACTGCTGATGGATGAGCAGTTCTTC. Together with reference TRBV5-5 and TRBJ2-1, the CDR3 gives the full variable domain: DAGVTQSPTHLIKTRGQQVTLRCSPISGHKSVSWYQQVLGQGPQFIFQYYEKEERGRGNFPDRFSARQFPNYSSELNVNALLLGDSALYLCASSLGLLMDEQFFGPGTRLTVL.

The chain recombines TRBV29-1 with TRBJ2-5; D is unresolved. Germline V gives CDR1 SQVTM, CDR2 ANQGSEA. Trimming removed 7 bases at V and 1 base at J, with 13 bases between. The CDR3 is made up of 13 amino acids. The CDR3 nucleotides read TGCAGCGAGGTGGACGGGTCCCAAGAGACCCAGTACTTC. It encodes CSEVDGSQETQYF.